This T cell receptor (beta chain) was captured in a study of graft-versus-host responses after intestinal transplantation. Study-level background: Induction with anti-thymocyte globulin, then tacrolimus and steroids for around three years, was given to all recipients.

Generated by immunoSEQ multiplex PCR, the TCRdb table keeps only in-frame clones and is missing some. The data show approximately 97,000 clones, 85% to 95% seen once. Details on this clone: The antigen remains undetermined.

The TCR comes from a human donor who was the organ donor for an intestinal transplant. Sequenced material: unstimulated CD8+ T cells sorted from spleen or lymph node cells, taken before transplant.

CDR3 amino acids: CASSLDLAQGLLAGELFF. CDR3 nucleotides: TGTGCCAGCAGCTTAGATCTGGCACAGGGGCTTCTAGCCGGGGAGCTGTTTTTT. The V gene is TRBV11-3, the J gene TRBJ2-2, with TRBD1 matching over 7 bases. The V segment lost 0 bases and the J segment 6 bases; nucleotides outside the gene matches: 13. This CDR3 is 18 amino acids long. Germline-derived CDR1 and CDR2 are SGHNT and YENEEA.